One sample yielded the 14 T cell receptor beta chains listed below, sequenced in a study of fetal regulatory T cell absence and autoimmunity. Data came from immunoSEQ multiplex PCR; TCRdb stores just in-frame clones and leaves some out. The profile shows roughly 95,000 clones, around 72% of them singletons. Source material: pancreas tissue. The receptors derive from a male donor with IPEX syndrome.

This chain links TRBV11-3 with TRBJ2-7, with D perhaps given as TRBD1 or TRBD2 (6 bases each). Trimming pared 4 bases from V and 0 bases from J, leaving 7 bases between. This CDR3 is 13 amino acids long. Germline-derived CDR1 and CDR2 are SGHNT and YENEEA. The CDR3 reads CASSWGASYEQYF. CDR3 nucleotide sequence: TGTGCCAGCAGCTGGGGGGCCTCCTACGAGCAGTACTTC.

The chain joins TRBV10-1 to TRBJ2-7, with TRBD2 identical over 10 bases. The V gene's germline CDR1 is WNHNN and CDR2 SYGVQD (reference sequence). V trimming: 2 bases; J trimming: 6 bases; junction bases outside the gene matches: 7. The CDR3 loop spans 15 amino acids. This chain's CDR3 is CASSEGSGGGGEQYF. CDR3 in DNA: TGCGCCAGCAGTGAGGGCAGCGGGGGGGGAGGCGAGCAGTACTTC.

The CDR3 sequence is CAWSVRSVETQYF. The CDR3 nucleotides read TGTGCCTGGAGTGTACGGAGCGTAGAGACCCAGTACTTC. This chain joins TRBV30 and TRBJ2-5, with D hard to call. This CDR3 region has 13 residues. Trimming stripped 0 bases from V and 4 bases from J, with 9 bases between. In germline, CDR1 is GTSNPN, CDR2 SVGIG (reference sequence).

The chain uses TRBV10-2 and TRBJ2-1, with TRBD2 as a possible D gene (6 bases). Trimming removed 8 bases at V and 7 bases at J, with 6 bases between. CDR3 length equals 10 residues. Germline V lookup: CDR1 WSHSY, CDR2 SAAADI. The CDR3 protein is CASGGNEQFF. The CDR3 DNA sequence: TGCGCCAGCGGGGGGAATGAGCAGTTCTTC.

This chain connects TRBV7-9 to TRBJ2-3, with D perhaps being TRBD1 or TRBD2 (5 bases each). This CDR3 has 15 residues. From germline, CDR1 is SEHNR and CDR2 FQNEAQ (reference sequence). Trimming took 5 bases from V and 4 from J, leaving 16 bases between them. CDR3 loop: CASSRRDQRPDTQYF. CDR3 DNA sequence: TGTGCCAGCAGCCGCAGGGACCAGCGCCCAGATACGCAGTATTTT.

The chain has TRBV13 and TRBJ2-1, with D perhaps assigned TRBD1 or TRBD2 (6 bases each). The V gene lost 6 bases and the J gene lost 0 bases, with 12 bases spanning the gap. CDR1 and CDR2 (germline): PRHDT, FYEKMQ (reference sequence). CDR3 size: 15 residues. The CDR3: CASRPPGASYNEQFF. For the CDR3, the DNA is TGTGCCAGCAGACCCCCGGGGGCCTCCTACAATGAGCAGTTCTTC.

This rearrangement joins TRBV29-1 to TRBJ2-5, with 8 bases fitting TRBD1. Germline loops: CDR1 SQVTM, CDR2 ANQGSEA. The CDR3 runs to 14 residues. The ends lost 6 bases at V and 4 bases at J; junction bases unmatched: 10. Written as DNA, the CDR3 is TGCAGCGTAGACAGGGGAAGGTACGGAGAGACCCAGTACTTC. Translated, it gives CSVDRGRYGETQYF.

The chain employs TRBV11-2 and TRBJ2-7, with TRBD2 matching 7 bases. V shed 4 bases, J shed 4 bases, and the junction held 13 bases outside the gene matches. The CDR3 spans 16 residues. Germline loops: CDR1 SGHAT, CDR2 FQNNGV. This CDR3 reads CASSSPTRGRIYEQYF. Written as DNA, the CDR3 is TGTGCCAGCAGCTCCCCTACTCGCGGGAGAATATACGAGCAGTACTTC. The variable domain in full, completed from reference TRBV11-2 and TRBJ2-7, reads EAGVAQSPRYKIIEKRQSVAFWCNPISGHATLYWYQQILGQGPKLLIQFQNNGVVDDSQLPKDRFSAERLKGVDSTLKIQPAKLEDSAVYLCASSSPTRGRIYEQYFGPGTRLTVT.

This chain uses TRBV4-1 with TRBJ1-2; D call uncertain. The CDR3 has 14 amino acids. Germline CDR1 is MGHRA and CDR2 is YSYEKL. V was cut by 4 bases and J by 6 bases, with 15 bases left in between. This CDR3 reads CASSRVAAKHGYTF. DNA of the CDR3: TGCGCCAGCAGCCGGGTGGCAGCCAAGCATGGCTACACCTTC.

The CDR3, as DNA: TGCGCCAGCAGCCAGGCAGGCGCAGTCAATGAGCAGTTCTTC. Protein: CASSQAGAVNEQFF. The chain recombines TRBV4-3 with TRBJ2-1, with D hard to call. Trimming pared 3 bases from V and 6 bases from J, leaving 12 bases between. CDR1 is LGHNA, CDR2 YSLEER, per germline. The length of the CDR3 is 14 residues.

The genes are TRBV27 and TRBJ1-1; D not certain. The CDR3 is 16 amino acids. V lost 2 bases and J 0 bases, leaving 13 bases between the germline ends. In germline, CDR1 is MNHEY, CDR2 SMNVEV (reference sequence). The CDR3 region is CASSLRWGNLNTEAFF. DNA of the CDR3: TGTGCCAGCAGTTTAAGGTGGGGAAACCTGAACACTGAAGCTTTCTTT.

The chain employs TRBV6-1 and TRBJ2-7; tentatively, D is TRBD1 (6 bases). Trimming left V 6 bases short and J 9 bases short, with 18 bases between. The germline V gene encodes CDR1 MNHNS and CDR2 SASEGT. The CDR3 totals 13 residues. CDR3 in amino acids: CASRPTGTLGQYF. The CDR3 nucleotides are TGTGCCAGCAGACCGACAGGTACCCTAGGGCAGTACTTC.

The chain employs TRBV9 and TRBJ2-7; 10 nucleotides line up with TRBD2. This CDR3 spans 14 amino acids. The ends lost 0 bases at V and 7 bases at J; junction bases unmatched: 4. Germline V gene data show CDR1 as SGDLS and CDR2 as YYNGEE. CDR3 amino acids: CASSVGASGGEQYF. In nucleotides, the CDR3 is TGTGCCAGCAGCGTAGGGGCTAGCGGGGGTGAGCAGTACTTC.

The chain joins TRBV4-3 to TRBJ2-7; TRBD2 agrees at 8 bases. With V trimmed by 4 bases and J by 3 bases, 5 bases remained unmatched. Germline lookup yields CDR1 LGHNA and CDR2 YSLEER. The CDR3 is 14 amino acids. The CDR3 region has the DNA TGCGCCAGCAGCCCCATTCGGGGGGGCTACGAGCAGTACTTC. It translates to CASSPIRGGYEQYF.